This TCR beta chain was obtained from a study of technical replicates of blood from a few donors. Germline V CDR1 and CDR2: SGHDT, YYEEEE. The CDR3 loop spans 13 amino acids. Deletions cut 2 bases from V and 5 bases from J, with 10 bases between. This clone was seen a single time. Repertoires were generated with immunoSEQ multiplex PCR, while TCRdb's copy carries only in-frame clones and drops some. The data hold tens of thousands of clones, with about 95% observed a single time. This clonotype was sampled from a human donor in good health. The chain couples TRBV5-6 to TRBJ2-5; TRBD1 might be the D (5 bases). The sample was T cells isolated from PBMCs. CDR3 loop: CASSFRVLETQYF. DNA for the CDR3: TGTGCCAGCAGCTTCAGGGTTTTGGAGACCCAGTACTTC.